The 11 T cell receptor beta chains below were found in one sample sequenced in a study of T cells in Graves' hyperthyroidism and ophthalmopathy. Amplified TCR beta CDR3 regions came from RNA transcripts. The TCR CDR3 was amplified in a first-round RT-PCR using the HTBI primer set. MiXCR was run by TCRdb on the multiplex PCR reads, yielding one entry per CDR3 protein. Found here are about 360,000 distinct CDR3 sequences, 13% of them singletons; the top ten hold 9.2%. The specimen was blood. The receptor source for this set is a young woman with Graves' hyperthyroidism.

This clonotype occurred many times. The chain has TRBV19 and TRBJ1-5; TRBD1 is a possible D gene (6 bases). CDR1 and CDR2 (germline): LNHDA, SQIVND (reference sequence). Trimming left V 7 bases short and J 3 bases short, with 13 bases between. The CDR3 has 14 amino acids. The CDR3 here is CASTSGQLNQPQHF. For the CDR3, the DNA is TGTGCCAGTACCTCCGGACAGCTCAATCAGCCCCAGCATTTT. Using reference TRBV19 and TRBJ1-5 for the parts outside the CDR3, the full variable domain is DGGITQSPKYLFRKEGQNVTLSCEQNLNHDAMYWYRQDPGQGLRLIYYSQIVNDFQKGDIAEGYSVSREKKESFPLTVTSAQKNPTAFYLCASTSGQLNQPQHFGDGTRLSIL.

This clonotype was counted ten times or more. The rearrangement uses TRBV11-2 and TRBJ1-6; D call uncertain. CDR1 SGHAT and CDR2 FQNNGV come from the germline V gene. V lost 2 bases to trimming and J lost 4 bases, with 6 bases between them. The CDR3 covers 14 residues. CDR3 in DNA: TGTGCCAGCAGCTTACAGCCTTATAATTCACCCCTCCACTTT. It is translated as CASSLQPYNSPLHF. Combining the CDR3 with reference TRBV11-2 and TRBJ1-6 gives the whole variable domain EAGVAQSPRYKIIEKRQSVAFWCNPISGHATLYWYQQILGQGPKLLIQFQNNGVVDDSQLPKDRFSAERLKGVDSTLKIQPAKLEDSAVYLCASSLQPYNSPLHFGNGTRLTVT.

The V and J genes are TRBV7-9 and TRBJ2-3; 8 bases align to TRBD2. The V segment lost 2 bases and the J segment 4 bases; nucleotides outside the gene matches: 14. The CDR3 totals 18 residues. Germline lookup yields CDR1 SEHNR and CDR2 FQNEAQ (reference sequence). CDR3 residues: CASSLPFGGESFADTQYF. The CDR3 DNA reads TGTGCCAGCAGCTTACCTTTCGGGGGGGAGAGTTTCGCAGATACGCAGTATTTT.

At least ten counts were recorded for this clonotype. The chain is built from TRBV7-2 and TRBJ2-7; the D gene is possibly TRBD1 (6 bases). V was clipped by 3 bases and J by 0 bases, with 9 bases between them. The germline CDR1 and CDR2 sequences are SGHTA and FQGNSA. This CDR3 contains 14 residues. CDR3 coding DNA: TGTGCCAGCAGCTTGACAGGAATCTCCTACGAGCAGTACTTC. It encodes CASSLTGISYEQYF.

There are many counts of this clonotype. The DNA of the CDR3 is TGTGCTAGTGGTTTCGGAGTAGGGGGAAACAATGAGCAGTTCTTC. Amino acid sequence: CASGFGVGGNNEQFF. The chain joins TRBV12-5 to TRBJ2-1; TRBD1 might be the D (6 bases). Germline V gives CDR1 LGHNT, CDR2 FRNRAP. The V end was cut by 3 bases, the J end by 5 bases, with 14 bases between. This CDR3 is built from 15 residues.

The sample holds many counts of this clonotype. This chain uses TRBV12-3 or TRBV12-4 with TRBJ2-1, with 8 bases fitting TRBD2. The CDR3 totals 16 residues. The trim removed 5 bases at V and 2 bases at J, leaving 8 bases unmatched. Written as DNA, the CDR3 is TGTGCCAGCAGTCCCCGCGTTAGCGGGGCCTACAATGAGCAGTTCTTC. This gives the protein CASSPRVSGAYNEQFF.

In its sample, this clonotype was seen a few times. This rearrangement joins TRBV4-1 to TRBJ1-4, with 7 bases fitting TRBD1. V dropped 4 bases and J dropped 5; count of bases not matched to a gene: 13. The CDR3 contains 17 residues. Germline V gene lookup returns CDR1 MGHRA and CDR2 YSYEKL. The CDR3 sequence is CASSPLPGQLYNEKLFF. CDR3 bases: TGCGCCAGCAGCCCCTTACCGGGACAGCTTTACAATGAAAAACTGTTTTTT.

This clonotype was picked up many times. The chain uses TRBV12-3 or TRBV12-4 and TRBJ1-5, with TRBD1 identical over 7 bases. The junction had 13 bases not matched to a gene; V was cut back by 2 bases and J by 9 bases. The CDR3 sequence is 16 residues long. The CDR3 sequence is CASSLKRDSTPWPQHF. The CDR3 nucleotides are TGTGCCAGCAGTTTAAAACGGGACAGCACCCCCTGGCCCCAGCATTTT.

The J gene is TRBJ2-6, the V gene TRBV6-1, with no clear D. From germline, CDR1 is MNHNS and CDR2 SASEGT. The CDR3 spans 14 residues. V was cut by 7 bases and J by 2 bases, with 9 bases left in between. This CDR3 reads CASNRVTGANVLTF. The CDR3 DNA sequence: TGTGCCAGCAACCGGGTAACTGGGGCCAACGTCCTGACTTTC.

This clonotype showed up many times. DNA for the CDR3: TGTGCCAGCAGTTTTAGGCTCGGGAAGGGCACAGATACGCAGTATTTT. Translation gives CASSFRLGKGTDTQYF. The chain is built from TRBV28 and TRBJ2-3; a weak D match, TRBD2 (5 bases). Germline V gives CDR1 MDHEN, CDR2 SYDVKM. This CDR3 has 16 residues. V shed 3 bases and J shed 1 base, with 14 bases lying between them.

The chain uses TRBV20-1 and TRBJ1-4, with 8 nucleotides matching TRBD1. The CDR3 consists of 14 residues. CDR1 DFQATT and CDR2 SNEGSKA come from the germline V gene (reference sequence). Unmatched junction bases numbered 9, after V lost 4 bases and J lost 8 bases. The CDR3 DNA reads as TGCAGTGCTAAGGGGGGAACAGGGGGAGAAAAACTGTTTTTT. Residues: CSAKGGTGGEKLFF.